This T cell receptor beta chain emerged from a study of T cells in Graves' hyperthyroidism and ophthalmopathy. Points from the study as a whole: Ophthalmopathy, as predicted by the model, came a median roughly 6.5 months after the prediction.

The germline V gene encodes CDR1 SEHNR and CDR2 FQNEAQ (reference sequence). V was pared by 5 bases and J by 1 base, with 5 bases of the junction left unmatched. The CDR3 runs 15 residues. The investigators amplified TCR beta CDR3 regions from RNA transcripts. First-round RT-PCR with HTBI primers amplified the TCR CDR3 region. In TCRdb, the multiplex PCR reads were re-called with MiXCR into one record per CDR3 protein. This sample has approximately 600,000 distinct CDR3 sequences, with approximately 15% found just once. Ophthalmopathy patients all had a Clinical Activity Score of at least 3, a NOSPECS grade of at least 4 and disease under 3 months old. Of note for this clonotype: Its antigen remains unidentified.

The sequence was obtained from a woman between 35 and 50 years old with Graves' ophthalmopathy. Sequencing was performed on blood. This sequence joins TRBV7-9 and TRBJ2-7; 10 bases are shared with TRBD1. The CDR3 DNA follows: TGTGCCAGCAGCCTGGACAGGGGGACGTCCTACGAGCAGTACTTC. Protein sequence: CASSLDRGTSYEQYF.